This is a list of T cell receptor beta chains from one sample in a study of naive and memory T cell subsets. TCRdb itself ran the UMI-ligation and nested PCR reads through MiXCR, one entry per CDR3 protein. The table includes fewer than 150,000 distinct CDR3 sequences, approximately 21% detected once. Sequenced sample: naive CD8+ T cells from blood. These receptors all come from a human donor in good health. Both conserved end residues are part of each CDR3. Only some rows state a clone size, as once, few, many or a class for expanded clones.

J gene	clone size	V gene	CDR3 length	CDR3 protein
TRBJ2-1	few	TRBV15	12	CATSSYGDEQFF
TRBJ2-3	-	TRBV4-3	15	CASSEGQVRTDTQYF
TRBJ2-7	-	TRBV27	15	CASSREYGNAYEQYF
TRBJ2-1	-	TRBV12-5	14	CASGFGAGGGEQFF
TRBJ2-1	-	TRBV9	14	CASSVAEGTNEQFF
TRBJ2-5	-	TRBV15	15	CATSTVAAYQETQYF
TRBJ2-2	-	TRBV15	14	CATSGTDNTGELFF
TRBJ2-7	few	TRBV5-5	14	CASSWRGQGYEQYF
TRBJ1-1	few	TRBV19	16	CASSIISGTGYYEAFF
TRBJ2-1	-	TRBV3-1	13	CASSQDRTGSQFF
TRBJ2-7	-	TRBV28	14	CASSWVAASYEQYF
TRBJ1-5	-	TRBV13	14	CANLPGPHNQPQHF
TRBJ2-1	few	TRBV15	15	CATSRAASGANEQFF
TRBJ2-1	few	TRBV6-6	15	CASSPGQGLYNEQFF
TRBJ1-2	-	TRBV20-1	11	CSARGGDGYTF
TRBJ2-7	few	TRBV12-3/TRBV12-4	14	CASRGGTDSYEQYF
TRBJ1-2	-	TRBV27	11	CASTSGVGYTF
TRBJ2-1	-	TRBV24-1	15	CATSDLLGPGDEQFF
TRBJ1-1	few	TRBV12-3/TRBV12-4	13	CASRTGQVAEAFF
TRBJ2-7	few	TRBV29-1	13	CSVNPESSYEQYF
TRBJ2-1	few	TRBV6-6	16	CASSYYFGTFNNEQFF
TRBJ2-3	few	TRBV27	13	CASSFVVGDTQYF
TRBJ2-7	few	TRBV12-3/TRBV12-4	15	CASSPLAVSSYEQYF
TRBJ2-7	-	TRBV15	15	CATSTDPGQGIEQYF
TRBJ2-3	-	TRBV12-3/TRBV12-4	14	CASSPGVQTDTQYF
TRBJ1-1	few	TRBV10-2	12	CASNLGGTEAFF
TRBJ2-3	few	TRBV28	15	CASTEIGGAIDTQYF
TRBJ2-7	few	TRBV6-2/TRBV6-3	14	CASSYAGTDYEQYF
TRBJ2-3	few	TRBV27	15	CASSGTGDPTDTQYF
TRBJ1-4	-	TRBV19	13	CASTFKGGEKLFF